These T cell receptor beta chains were read from a single sample in a study of T cell responses to AZD1222 COVID-19 vaccine. Only in-frame clones appear in the TCRdb table, and some are missing; sequencing was by immunoSEQ multiplex PCR. The sample consists of about 69,000 clones, around 78% of them appearing once. The material sequenced was peripheral blood, taken 28 days after the second AZD1222 dose. All receptors come from an adult who received the AZD1222 COVID-19 vaccine. CDR3s include the opening cysteine and the closing phenylalanine or tryptophan. The order of the fields is V gene, J gene, D gene, clone size, CDR3 DNA, CDR3 protein. The D gene is left open where the match is weak. The size entry is marked missing in some rows and otherwise reads once, few, many or a size class.

V gene: TRBV5-1; J gene: TRBJ2-3; D gene: .; clone size: few; CDR3 DNA: TGCGCCAGCAGCTTATCCCTAGCGCCCACAGATACGCAGTATTTT; CDR3 protein: CASSLSLAPTDTQYF
V gene: TRBV7-2; J gene: TRBJ1-5; D gene: .; clone size: .; CDR3 DNA: TGTGCCAGCAGCTCGAGCAGCGGGAATCAGCCCCAGCATTTT; CDR3 protein: CASSSSSGNQPQHF
V gene: TRBV29-1; J gene: TRBJ2-7; D gene: .; clone size: .; CDR3 DNA: TGCAGCGTTGAGGGAACCGGTGCCTACGAGCAGTACTTC; CDR3 protein: CSVEGTGAYEQYF
V gene: TRBV6-6; J gene: TRBJ2-3; D gene: .; clone size: .; CDR3 DNA: TGTGCCAGCAGCCGGATAGACTCGAGTACGCAGTATTTT; CDR3 protein: CASSRIDSSTQYF
V gene: TRBV15; J gene: TRBJ2-1; D gene: TRBD2; clone size: .; CDR3 DNA: TGTGCCACCAGCAGCACTTACGGGACTAGCGGGATGAATGAGCAGTTCTTC; CDR3 protein: CATSSTYGTSGMNEQFF
V gene: TRBV2; J gene: TRBJ1-1; D gene: .; clone size: .; CDR3 DNA: TGTGCCAGCAGATGGAGGGGGGACCCCACTGAAGCTTTCTTT; CDR3 protein: CASRWRGDPTEAFF
V gene: TRBV10-1; J gene: TRBJ2-3; D gene: TRBD2; clone size: .; CDR3 DNA: TGCGCCAGCAGTGGGACTAGCGGGAGCTCCACAGATACGCAGTATTTT; CDR3 protein: CASSGTSGSSTDTQYF
V gene: TRBV11-3; J gene: TRBJ1-3; D gene: .; clone size: few; CDR3 DNA: TGTGCCAGCAGCTTAGGGGACTCAGGAGGCGCAAACACCATATATTTT; CDR3 protein: CASSLGDSGGANTIYF
V gene: TRBV29-1; J gene: TRBJ2-7; D gene: .; clone size: .; CDR3 DNA: TGCAGCGCAGGGACAAACCAGCAGTACTTC; CDR3 protein: CSAGTNQQYF
V gene: TRBV6-5; J gene: TRBJ1-2; D gene: .; clone size: once; CDR3 DNA: TGTGCCAGCAGAATGATCAACTATGGCTACACCTTC; CDR3 protein: CASRMINYGYTF
V gene: TRBV2; J gene: TRBJ2-7; D gene: TRBD1; clone size: medium-sized; CDR3 DNA: TGTGCCAGCAGTATCGATCCGGGACAGACCTACGAGCAGTACTTC; CDR3 protein: CASSIDPGQTYEQYF
V gene: TRBV27; J gene: TRBJ2-1; D gene: TRBD1; clone size: .; CDR3 DNA: TGTGCCAGCAGCGACGGGACAGGGGGCGTAGATGAGCAGTTCTTC; CDR3 protein: CASSDGTGGVDEQFF
V gene: TRBV19; J gene: TRBJ1-1; D gene: .; clone size: few; CDR3 DNA: TGTGCCAGTTCCCCGAGCCGAGGGACTGAAGCTTTCTTT; CDR3 protein: CASSPSRGTEAFF
V gene: TRBV5-4; J gene: TRBJ2-2; D gene: TRBD1; clone size: .; CDR3 DNA: TGTGCCAGCAGCCCGAAGAGACAGGGATACACCGGGGAGCTGTTTTTT; CDR3 protein: CASSPKRQGYTGELFF
V gene: TRBV18; J gene: TRBJ1-3; D gene: .; clone size: .; CDR3 DNA: TGTGCCAGCTCACCATGGCACAGGACGAAGACAGACTCTGGAAACACCATATATTTT; CDR3 protein: CASSPWHRTKTDSGNTIYF
V gene: TRBV18; J gene: TRBJ2-3; D gene: .; clone size: .; CDR3 DNA: TGTGCCAGCTCACGCTTACAGCCAAGCACAGATACGCAGTATTTT; CDR3 protein: CASSRLQPSTDTQYF
V gene: TRBV6-5; J gene: TRBJ2-5; D gene: .; clone size: .; CDR3 DNA: TGTGCCAGCAGAAGGGGGGGGCGGGTCCAAGAGACCCAGTACTTC; CDR3 protein: CASRRGGRVQETQYF
V gene: TRBV5-1; J gene: TRBJ2-3; D gene: .; clone size: .; CDR3 DNA: TGCGCCAGCAGGTCTGAGGGGAACACAGATACGCAGTATTTT; CDR3 protein: CASRSEGNTDTQYF
V gene: TRBV6-5; J gene: TRBJ2-7; D gene: TRBD1; clone size: .; CDR3 DNA: TGTGCGGGGTCCCGGGACAGGGGTAACGAGCAGTACTTC; CDR3 protein: CAGSRDRGNEQYF
V gene: TRBV7-2; J gene: TRBJ1-1; D gene: .; clone size: once; CDR3 DNA: TGTGCCAGCAGCTTAGTCTCCCCTGAAGCTTTCTTT; CDR3 protein: CASSLVSPEAFF
V gene: TRBV5-5; J gene: TRBJ2-5; D gene: .; clone size: .; CDR3 DNA: TGTGCCAGCAGCTTGGGGGTATCCAAAGAGACCCAGTACTTC; CDR3 protein: CASSLGVSKETQYF
V gene: TRBV3-1/TRBV3-2; J gene: TRBJ1-1; D gene: .; clone size: few; CDR3 DNA: TGTGCCAGCAGCCAAGATCGGCATGAAGCTTTCTTT; CDR3 protein: CASSQDRHEAFF